This T cell receptor beta chain was retrieved from a study of blood T cell repertoires in COVID-19. Original methodology: Reference gene primer amplification gave nucleated cell count estimates. Sequenced by immunoSEQ multiplex PCR; TCRdb stores in-frame clones only, minus some. V and J calls and clone size are as listed in that table; D and trimming were resolved from the DNA. The table includes around 94,000 clones, about 85% detected once. Germline-derived CDR1 and CDR2 are LNHDA and SQIVND (reference sequence). V lost 6 bases and J lost 10, with 13 bases in between. CDR3 length: 13 amino acids. The chain recombines TRBV19 with TRBJ1-6; no clear D gene. This receptor was taken from a man between 50 and 59 years old with acute or convalescent COVID-19. Sample: peripheral blood. CDR3 in amino acids: CASRTGEGSPLHF. For the CDR3, the DNA is TGTGCCAGTAGGACCGGGGAAGGATCACCCCTCCACTTT. The whole variable domain, filled in from reference TRBV19 and TRBJ1-6, reads DGGITQSPKYLFRKEGQNVTLSCEQNLNHDAMYWYRQDPGQGLRLIYYSQIVNDFQKGDIAEGYSVSREKKESFPLTVTSAQKNPTAFYLCASRTGEGSPLHFGNGTRLTVT.